The 15 T cell receptor beta chains below come from one sample, sequenced in a study of early T cells in non-severe SARS-CoV-2 infection. TCRdb recomputed calls from the 5' RACE reads with MiXCR, one row per CDR3 protein. Among 35,000 to 55,000 distinct CDR3 sequences listed, around a quarter were seen once. This specimen consisted of whole blood, obtained at baseline. These receptors came from an adult who was a healthcare worker with PCR-confirmed SARS-CoV-2 infection or an uninfected control (not recorded which).

About this clonotype: The junction and the germline gene differ at one end; a read error may be behind it. This chain joins TRBV7-6 and TRBJ2-1, with 11 bases that match TRBD2. The length of the CDR3 is 21 residues. Germline CDR1 SGHVS, CDR2 FNYEAQ. This CDR3 is CVSSLRGVGLAGISSYNEQFF. Written as DNA, the CDR3 is TGTGTCAGCAGCTTAAGAGGTGTAGGACTAGCGGGTATCAGCTCCTACAATGAGCAGTTCTTC.

This clonotype was seen a handful of times. In nucleotides, the CDR3 is TGCGCCAGCAGCCCGGCCCGGGCCACCGGGGAGCTGTTTTTT. It codes for CASSPARATGELFF. This chain links TRBV5-1 with TRBJ2-2, with D unclear. This CDR3 comprises 14 residues. Germline CDR1 is SGHRS and CDR2 is YFSETQ. V lost 4 bases, J lost 4 bases, and 11 bases lay in between.

The rearrangement uses TRBV18 and TRBJ2-5; either TRBD1 or TRBD2 may supply D (5 bases each). This CDR3 has 13 residues. V was clipped by 4 bases and J by 5 bases, with 11 bases between them. Germline values: CDR1 KGHSH, CDR2 LQKENI. As DNA, the CDR3 is TGTGCCAGCTCACGACGGGGCGGGGAGACCCAGTACTTC. Translation: CASSRRGGETQYF.

This clonotype was found a few times. This chain links TRBV29-1 with TRBJ1-2, with TRBD1 as a possible D gene (5 bases). This CDR3 has 11 amino acids. CDR1 is SQVTM, CDR2 ANQGSEA, per germline. The V gene lost 6 bases and the J gene lost 13 bases, with 18 bases spanning the gap. The CDR3 coding sequence is TGCAGCGTCGGCGGGACGGAAGGTGGCACCTTC. Translating gives CSVGGTEGGTF.

The J gene is TRBJ2-6, the V gene TRBV7-3; D call uncertain. Trimming shortened V by 5 bases and J by 2 bases, and 7 bases separated the two germline ends. The germline V gene has CDR1 SGHTA and CDR2 FQGTGA. This CDR3 has 14 amino acids. The CDR3 DNA follows: TGTGCCAGCAGCCCTGGTGCTGGGGCCAACGTCCTGACTTTC. Its translation is CASSPGAGANVLTF. The complete variable domain, with remaining parts taken from reference TRBV7-3 and TRBJ2-6, reads GAGVSQTPSNKVTEKGKYVELRCDPISGHTALYWYRQSLGQGPEFLIYFQGTGAADDSGLPNDRFFAVRPEGSVSTLKIQRTERGDSAVYLCASSPGAGANVLTFGAGSRLTVL.

This clonotype was found a few times. In nucleotides, the CDR3 is TGCGCCAGCAGCTTGGAGGGGACGGGTTCGGGTCAGCCCCAGCATTTT. It is translated as CASSLEGTGSGQPQHF. The V and J genes are TRBV5-1 and TRBJ1-5, with D possibly matching TRBD1 (5 bases). With 0 bases removed from V and 6 bases from J, the gap between germline ends came to 16 bases. Germline V lookup: CDR1 SGHRS, CDR2 YFSETQ. This CDR3 comprises 16 residues.

The table lists this clonotype with a few counts. The chain employs TRBV7-2 and TRBJ1-4; no clear D. V lost 3 bases, J lost 4 bases, and 9 bases lay in between. The CDR3 is 14 amino acids. Germline CDR1 SGHTA, CDR2 FQGNSA. In DNA, the CDR3 is TGTGCCAGCAGCTTCGGACTGATTAATGAAAAACTGTTTTTT. It specifies CASSFGLINEKLFF.

This clonotype has only a few counts. The chain is built from TRBV7-9 and TRBJ2-3; no reliable D call. V lost 5 bases and J 4 bases, leaving 19 bases between the germline ends. Germline V gives CDR1 SEHNR, CDR2 FQNEAQ (reference sequence). The CDR3 has 16 amino acids. The CDR3 region has the DNA TGTGCCAGCAGCCGTCTATTGCACCTGGGCGCAGATACGCAGTATTTT. Translated, it gives CASSRLLHLGADTQYF.

This chain links TRBV20-1 with TRBJ2-1; tentatively, D is TRBD1 (5 bases). V dropped 2 bases and J dropped 6 bases, with 8 bases sitting between them. Germline loops: CDR1 DFQATT, CDR2 SNEGSKA (reference sequence). This CDR3 is 12 amino acids long. CDR3: CSARNRINEQFF. In DNA form, the CDR3 reads TGCAGTGCTAGAAACAGGATCAATGAGCAGTTCTTC.

The rearrangement uses TRBV7-9 and TRBJ2-3; maybe TRBD2 (5 bases). Trimming took off 3 bases at V and 6 bases at J, with 16 bases between the two ends. The length of the CDR3 is 15 residues. Germline V lookup: CDR1 SEHNR, CDR2 FQNEAQ (reference sequence). In DNA, the CDR3 is TGTGCCAGCAGCTTCAGTTCGGCTAGCATGGATACGCAGTATTTT. Translating gives CASSFSSASMDTQYF.

This clonotype was observed a few times. The rearrangement joins TRBV7-9 to TRBJ2-2; possibly TRBD1 for D (6 bases). Trimming left V 3 bases short and J 4 bases short, with 9 bases between. The CDR3 runs to 14 residues. The germline gives CDR1 SEHNR, CDR2 FQNEAQ (reference sequence). The CDR3 DNA reads as TGTGCCAGCAGCTTCACAGGGTTCACCGGGGAGCTGTTTTTT. It encodes CASSFTGFTGELFF. Drawing the rest from reference TRBV7-9 and TRBJ2-2, the complete variable domain is DTGVSQNPRHKITKRGQNVTFRCDPISEHNRLYWYRQTLGQGPEFLTYFQNEAQLEKSRLLSDRFSAERPKGSFSTLEIQRTEQGDSAMYLCASSFTGFTGELFFGEGSRLTVL.

This clonotype was counted only a few times. This sequence joins TRBV20-1 and TRBJ2-7; 8 bases are a match to TRBD1. V lost 2 bases and J lost 3; bases outside the gene matches: 6. The length of the CDR3 is 14 residues. Germline CDR1 DFQATT, CDR2 SNEGSKA (reference sequence). The CDR3 DNA reads as TGCAGTGCTAGACCAGACAGGGGTGACTACGAGCAGTACTTC. It specifies CSARPDRGDYEQYF.

This clonotype was observed at least ten times. The chain employs TRBV7-6 and TRBJ2-3, with 15 bases lining up with TRBD2. The CDR3 is 18 amino acids. V lost 5 bases to trimming and J lost 1 base; unmatched junction nucleotides: 7. Germline V gene lookup returns CDR1 SGHVS and CDR2 FNYEAQ. CDR3: CASSPRTSGGAGTDTQYF. The CDR3 DNA is TGTGCCAGCAGCCCCCGGACTAGCGGGGGGGCCGGCACAGATACGCAGTATTTT.

This clonotype appeared a few times. V is TRBV7-3 and J is TRBJ2-3; 8 nucleotides line up with TRBD2. The CDR3 is 14 amino acids. The V gene's germline CDR1 is SGHTA and CDR2 FQGTGA. V trimming: 4 bases; J trimming: 2 bases; junction bases outside the gene matches: 2. The CDR3 loop reads CASSSRGDTDTQYF. The CDR3 coding sequence is TGTGCCAGCAGCTCGCGGGGGGACACAGATACGCAGTATTTT. Full variable domain (missing parts from reference TRBV7-3 and TRBJ2-3): GAGVSQTPSNKVTEKGKYVELRCDPISGHTALYWYRQSLGQGPEFLIYFQGTGAADDSGLPNDRFFAVRPEGSVSTLKIQRTERGDSAVYLCASSSRGDTDTQYFGPGTRLTVL.

The count of this clonotype is one. The rearrangement joins TRBV9 to TRBJ2-3; D is possibly TRBD1 (5 bases). The CDR3 totals 12 residues. Germline lookup yields CDR1 SGDLS and CDR2 YYNGEE. V was shortened by 0 bases and J by 8 bases, with 7 bases between the two germline ends. The CDR3 protein is CASSVGQGTQYF. The DNA of the CDR3 is TGTGCCAGCAGCGTAGGTCAGGGTACGCAGTATTTT.